This T cell receptor beta chain was sequenced in a study of blood T cell repertoires in COVID-19. Per the study methods: Amplified reference gene primers provided the basis for estimating nucleated cell counts. The repertoire was sequenced with immunoSEQ multiplex PCR; TCRdb's copy has only in-frame clones and lacks some. V and J calls and clone size are as listed in that table; D and trimming were resolved from the DNA. The repertoire holds 50,000 to 60,000 clones, with roughly nine tenths as singletons. This clone was seen just once. Germline V CDR1 and CDR2: SQVTM, ANQGSEA. The CDR3 loop spans 14 amino acids. Deletions cut 4 bases from V and 8 bases from J, with 18 bases between.

The clonotype comes from a man in his sixties with acute or convalescent COVID-19. Sequencing used peripheral blood. The chain joins TRBV29-1 to TRBJ2-1; the D gene is possibly TRBD2 (7 bases). The CDR3 nucleotides read TGCAGCGTTGTGGCGGGGGCCCTCGGCTATGAGCAGTTCTTC. Its protein is CSVVAGALGYEQFF.